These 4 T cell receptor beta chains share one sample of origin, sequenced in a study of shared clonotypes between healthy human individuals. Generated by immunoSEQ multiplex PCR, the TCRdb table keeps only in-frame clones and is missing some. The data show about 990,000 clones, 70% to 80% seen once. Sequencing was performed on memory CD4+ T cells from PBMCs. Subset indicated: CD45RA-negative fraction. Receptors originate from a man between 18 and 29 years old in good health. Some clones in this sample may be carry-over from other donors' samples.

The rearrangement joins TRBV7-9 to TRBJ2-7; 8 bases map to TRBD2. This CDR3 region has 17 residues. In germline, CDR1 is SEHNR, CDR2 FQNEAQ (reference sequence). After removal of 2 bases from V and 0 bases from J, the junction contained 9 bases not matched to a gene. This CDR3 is CASSLPASGPDSYEQYF. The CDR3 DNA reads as TGTGCCAGCAGCTTACCAGCTAGCGGGCCCGACTCCTACGAGCAGTACTTC. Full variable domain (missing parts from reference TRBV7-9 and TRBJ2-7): DTGVSQNPRHKITKRGQNVTFRCDPISEHNRLYWYRQTLGQGPEFLTYFQNEAQLEKSRLLSDRFSAERPKGSFSTLEIQRTEQGDSAMYLCASSLPASGPDSYEQYFGPGTRLTVT.

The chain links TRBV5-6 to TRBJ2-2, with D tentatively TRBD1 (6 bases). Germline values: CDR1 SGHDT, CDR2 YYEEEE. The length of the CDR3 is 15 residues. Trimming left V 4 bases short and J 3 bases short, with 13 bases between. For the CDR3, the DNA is TGTGCCAGCAGCCCCAAGTGGACAGACACCGGGGAGCTGTTTTTT. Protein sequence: CASSPKWTDTGELFF.

The CDR3 DNA is TGTGCCAGCAGCTTGACATGGGGGGGCACCGGGGAGCTGTTTTTT. It specifies CASSLTWGGTGELFF. The rearrangement uses TRBV5-4 and TRBJ2-2, with TRBD2 identical over 7 bases. The CDR3 runs 15 residues. Trimming took 1 base from V and 4 from J; bases not matched to a gene: 4. Germline CDR1 SGHNT, CDR2 YYREEE (reference sequence). Using reference TRBV5-4 and TRBJ2-2 for the parts outside the CDR3, the full variable domain is ETGVTQSPTHLIKTRGQQVTLRCSSQSGHNTVSWYQQALGQGPQFIFQYYREEENGRGNFPPRFSGLQFPNYSSELNVNALELDDSALYLCASSLTWGGTGELFFGEGSRLTVL.

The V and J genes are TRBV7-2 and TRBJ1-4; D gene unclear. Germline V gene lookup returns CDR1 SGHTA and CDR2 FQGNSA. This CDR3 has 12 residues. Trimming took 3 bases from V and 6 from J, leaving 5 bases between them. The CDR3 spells CASSFNDEKLFF. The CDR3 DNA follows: TGTGCCAGCAGCTTCAACGATGAAAAACTGTTTTTT.